Below, 17 T cell receptor beta chains from the same sample are listed, as sequenced in a study of CD8 T cells in ankylosing spondylitis listed by TCRdb under 2017. The library came from 5' RACE. The listed sequencing device is Illumina HiSeq 2500. The public sequencing data were trimmed at Q25 with fastp and processed into clonotypes with MiXCR by TCRdb, which kept only in-frame beta chains. Each entry is one CDR3 protein sequence, shown with its most common DNA and genes. The sample data list approximately 100,000 distinct CDR3 sequences, and almost 8.5% of these were observed just once. The ten largest clones add up to approximately 9.7% of the sample. Sample: blood, either unsorted or a sorted T cell fraction (not recorded which). These receptors all come from a male donor with ankylosing spondylitis or in good health (not recorded which).

The chain recombines TRBV4-3 with TRBJ2-1, with TRBD2 as a possible D gene (6 bases). V shed 3 bases and J shed 7 bases, with 13 bases lying between them. The CDR3 sequence is 14 residues long. The germline V gene encodes CDR1 LGHNA and CDR2 YSLEER. The CDR3 spells CASSHYRGTNEQFF. The CDR3 bases are TGCGCCAGCAGCCACTACCGGGGGACGAATGAGCAGTTCTTC.

This clonotype was counted ten times or more. An end of the junction differs from the germline gene, which may be a read error. V is TRBV6-1 and J is TRBJ1-2, with TRBD1 as a possible D gene (6 bases). The germline gives CDR1 MNHNS, CDR2 SASEGT. The CDR3 length is 13 residues. In nucleotides, the CDR3 is TGTGCCAGCACTGAAAGGGGGAACTATGGCTACACCTTC. It translates to CASTERGNYGYTF.

This clonotype was seen repeatedly, ten times or more. The chain couples TRBV12-3 or TRBV12-4 to TRBJ2-1, with 13 bases matching TRBD2. After removal of 7 bases from V and 0 bases from J, the junction contained 12 bases not matched to a gene. The CDR3 totals 19 residues. CDR3 in amino acids: CASIPKGLAGQTSYNEQFF. CDR3 nucleotide sequence: TGTGCCAGCATCCCAAAGGGACTAGCGGGACAGACCTCCTACAATGAGCAGTTCTTC.

With regard to this clonotype: A much more abundant neighbour one base away suggests this may be a read error. The chain recombines TRBV7-2 with TRBJ1-5, with a weak D call TRBD1 (5 bases). Looked up from germline, CDR1 is SGHTA and CDR2 is FQGNSA. The CDR3 runs to 15 residues. Trimming took off 3 bases at V and 1 base at J, with 10 bases between the two ends. CDR3 nucleotide sequence: TGTGCCAGCAGCTTTGGGGCAGCCAGCAATCAGCCCCAGCATTTT. Residues: CASSFGAASNQPQHF.

This clonotype was counted ten times or more. The chain recombines TRBV6-1 with TRBJ1-5; maybe TRBD1 (6 bases). Germline V gene lookup returns CDR1 MNHNS and CDR2 SASEGT. The V end lost 6 bases, the J end lost 7 bases, and 16 bases lay between the germline ends. The length of the CDR3 is 14 residues. The CDR3 region has the DNA TGTGCCAGCAGACTCAACAGGGACGAGCAGCCCCAGCATTTT. Its translation is CASRLNRDEQPQHF.

This clonotype was seen many times. The rearrangement links TRBV7-6 to TRBJ2-2; D is undetermined. The V end lost 4 bases, the J end lost 6 bases, and 9 bases lay between the germline ends. The CDR3 runs 13 residues. Germline lookup yields CDR1 SGHVS and CDR2 FNYEAQ. This CDR3 reads CASSSERAGELFF. CDR3 DNA: TGTGCCAGCAGCTCAGAAAGGGCCGGGGAGCTGTTTTTT.

At least ten counts were recorded for this clonotype. CDR3 sequence: CASSLDGYSNQPQHF. DNA of the CDR3: TGCGCCAGCAGCTTGGATGGCTATAGCAATCAGCCCCAGCATTTT. V and J are TRBV5-1 and TRBJ1-5; the D is unclear. The V end lost 0 bases, the J end lost 0 bases, and 7 bases lay between the germline ends. The germline gives CDR1 SGHRS, CDR2 YFSETQ. This CDR3 spans 15 amino acids. Supplemented by reference TRBV5-1 and TRBJ1-5, the full variable domain reads KAGVTQTPRYLIKTRGQQVTLSCSPISGHRSVSWYQQTPGQGLQFLFEYFSETQRNKGNFPGRFSGRQFSNSRSEMNVSTLELGDSALYLCASSLDGYSNQPQHFGDGTRLSIL.

The chain has TRBV7-9 and TRBJ2-7; 9 nucleotides align to TRBD1. Germline CDR1 SEHNR, CDR2 FQNEAQ (reference sequence). After removal of 5 bases from V and 2 bases from J, the junction contained 7 bases not matched to a gene. The CDR3 totals 15 residues. The CDR3 DNA is TGTGCCAGCAGCGCCTGGACAGGGGAAACCTACGAGCAGTACTTC. Amino acids: CASSAWTGETYEQYF.

This clonotype was seen many times. This chain joins TRBV4-3 and TRBJ2-1, with D hard to call. Trimming took off 0 bases at V and 0 bases at J, with 6 bases between the two ends. This CDR3 has 15 amino acids. Germline loops: CDR1 LGHNA, CDR2 YSLEER. This chain's CDR3 is CASSQDASSYNEQFF. CDR3 nucleotide sequence: TGCGCCAGCAGCCAAGATGCGAGCTCCTACAATGAGCAGTTCTTC.

There are many counts of this clonotype. The chain links TRBV27 to TRBJ1-6; D gene ambiguous. V lost 6 bases, J lost 2 bases, and 8 bases lay in between. The CDR3 covers 14 residues. CDR1 and CDR2 from the germline V gene are MNHEY and SMNVEV (reference sequence). Written as DNA, the CDR3 is TGTGCCAGCAGCCTTTGGGCCTATAATTCACCCCTCCACTTT. Translating it yields CASSLWAYNSPLHF.

This clonotype has at least ten counts. The CDR3: CASSFTYTGELFF. CDR3 nucleotides: TGTGCCAGCAGTTTTACTTACACCGGGGAGCTGTTTTTT. This chain uses TRBV6-5 with TRBJ2-2; the D is unclear. This CDR3 has 13 amino acids. V was clipped by 4 bases and J by 3 bases, with 6 bases between them. Germline lookup yields CDR1 MNHEY and CDR2 SVGAGI.

This clonotype was picked up many times. The rearrangement links TRBV11-2 to TRBJ2-2, with D unresolved. The V gene's germline CDR1 is SGHAT and CDR2 FQNNGV. V shed 5 bases and J shed 6 bases, with 10 bases lying between them. The CDR3 consists of 13 residues. CDR3 nucleotide sequence: TGTGCCAGCAGCGCCTGGCCCGCCGGGGAGCTGTTTTTT. This encodes CASSAWPAGELFF.

This clonotype was observed at least ten times. The gene calls are TRBV5-1 and TRBJ2-1; 11 bases match TRBD1. Germline CDR1 reads SGHRS; CDR2 reads YFSETQ. There are 15 residues in the CDR3. Trimming at V came to 4 bases and at J to 5 bases, leaving 5 bases not matched to a gene. DNA of the CDR3: TGCGCCAGCAGCCCGGGACAGGGGGGGCACAATGAGCAGTTCTTC. Protein: CASSPGQGGHNEQFF. Together with reference TRBV5-1 and TRBJ2-1, the CDR3 gives the full variable domain: KAGVTQTPRYLIKTRGQQVTLSCSPISGHRSVSWYQQTPGQGLQFLFEYFSETQRNKGNFPGRFSGRQFSNSRSEMNVSTLELGDSALYLCASSPGQGGHNEQFFGPGTRLTVL.

This clonotype was seen only a few times. The chain employs TRBV7-2 and TRBJ1-1, with D possibly being TRBD1 (5 bases). This CDR3 contains 14 residues. V was shortened by 5 bases and J by 7 bases, with 17 bases between the two germline ends. The germline gives CDR1 SGHTA, CDR2 FQGNSA. The CDR3 is CASSRTQNQGEAFF. The CDR3 DNA follows: TGTGCCAGCAGCCGTACTCAGAACCAGGGTGAAGCTTTCTTT.

This clonotype was detected a few times. CDR3 sequence: CASSLARYTDTQYF. As DNA, the CDR3 is TGCGCCAGCAGCTTGGCCCGGTACACAGATACGCAGTATTTT. The chain links TRBV5-1 to TRBJ2-3; D remains ambiguous. Germline V gene data show CDR1 as SGHRS and CDR2 as YFSETQ. Trimming shortened V by 0 bases and J by 2 bases, and 7 bases separated the two germline ends. This CDR3 spans 14 amino acids.

The chain links TRBV7-2 to TRBJ2-4; maybe TRBD1 (5 bases). The CDR3 has 17 residues. V was shortened by 1 base and J by 2 bases, with 15 bases between the two germline ends. Germline CDR1 SGHTA, CDR2 FQGNSA. CDR3 sequence reads: CASSLGPSRVTKNIQYF. DNA for the CDR3: TGTGCCAGCAGCTTAGGACCCTCCAGGGTTACCAAAAACATTCAGTACTTC.

This clonotype was observed at least ten times. This chain connects TRBV25-1 to TRBJ2-3; no clear D gene. Germline assignment: CDR1 MGHDK and CDR2 SYGVNS. The CDR3 runs to 16 residues. The V end lost 4 bases, the J end lost 0 bases, and 14 bases lay between the germline ends. In DNA, the CDR3 is TGTGCCAGCAGTGGGAACTCCTTCTCTAGCACAGATACGCAGTATTTT. It specifies CASSGNSFSSTDTQYF.